A selection of T cell receptor beta chains follows, all from one sample in a study of tumor-infiltrating lymphocytes in primary liver carcinoma. MiXCR was run by TCRdb on the multiplex PCR reads, yielding one entry per CDR3 protein. The sample lists around 330,000 distinct CDR3 sequences, 65% occurring once. The specimen was peripheral blood. The receptors stem from a man aged 35-49 years with primary liver carcinoma and hepatitis B virus infection. CDR3s include the opening cysteine and the closing phenylalanine or tryptophan. The D gene is left open where the match is weak. For some rows the clone size is stated as once, few or many, or as a class when expanded; others skip it.

d_call	v_call	j_call	clone_size	cdr3_length	cdr3_nt	cdr3_aa
TRBD1	TRBV28	TRBJ2-6	once	20	TGTGCCAGAAGTTCCAAGACCGGGACAGGGCTGTCGTACGGGGCCAACGTCCTGACTTTC	CARSSKTGTGLSYGANVLTF
NA	TRBV6-5	TRBJ2-7	NA	15	TGTGTCAGCAGTTACTCGAGTCACACCACCTACGAGCAGTACTTC	CVSSYSSHTTYEQYF
NA	TRBV11-2	TRBJ1-3	few	13	TGTGCCAGCAGCCGAGCGTCCGGGAACACCATATATTTT	CASSRASGNTIYF
NA	TRBV11-2	TRBJ2-7	NA	11	TGTGTCAGTGGAAGGTCCTACGAGCAGTACTTC	CVSGRSYEQYF
NA	TRBV12-3/TRBV12-4	TRBJ2-1	NA	15	TGTGCCAGCAGCCCAGTAAGGAGGTCCTACAATGAGCAGCTCTTC	CASSPVRRSYNEQLF
NA	TRBV7-9	TRBJ2-7	NA	14	TGTGCCAGCAGCTCTCGGGAGTACAAATACGAGCAGTACTTC	CASSSREYKYEQYF
NA	TRBV28	TRBJ2-6	few	16	TGTGCCAGCAGTTCGGGGTCTTACGGCAGGGCCAACGTCCTGACTTTC	CASSSGSYGRANVLTF
NA	TRBV12-3/TRBV12-4	TRBJ2-3	NA	12	TGTGCCAGCAGTTTTTCCAGGGGGGGTAAGTATTTT	CASSFSRGGKYF
TRBD2	TRBV12-3/TRBV12-4	TRBJ2-3	many	16	TGTGCCAGCAGTTTACTAGCGGGCGTACGCACAGATACGCAGTATTTT	CASSLLAGVRTDTQYF
NA	TRBV6-1	TRBJ2-7	many	14	TGTGCCGCTGTTCAAGGGACGGTGGGTTACGAGCAGTACTTC	CAAVQGTVGYEQYF
TRBD2	TRBV6-1	TRBJ2-3	NA	16	TGTGCCATCAGTGAAGTACGTTCGGGAGGGGGGGATACGCAGTATTTT	CAISEVRSGGGDTQYF
TRBD2	TRBV7-9	TRBJ2-1	NA	16	TGTGCCAGCAGCCCCCCTAGCGGGAGAAAGAGTAGTGAGCAGTTCTTC	CASSPPSGRKSSEQFF
TRBD1	TRBV29-1	TRBJ2-1	many	15	TGCAGCACGGACAGGGGACAAAGCTCCTACAATGAGCAGTTCTTC	CSTDRGQSSYNEQFF
NA	TRBV4-2	TRBJ2-6	many	19	TGTGCCAGCAGCCAAGTCAGGGGCCCAGGGAGCTCTGGGGCCAACGTCCTGACTTTC	CASSQVRGPGSSGANVLTF
TRBD2	TRBV5-6	TRBJ2-1	NA	15	TGTGCCAGCAGGCCTAGCGGGAGGGCCGTGCATGGGCAGTTCTTC	CASRPSGRAVHGQFF
TRBD1	TRBV5-6	TRBJ1-2	once	16	TGTGCCAGCACCATTAGGACAGGGTTTTATAGCTGTGGCTACACCTTC	CASTIRTGFYSCGYTF
NA	TRBV5-1	TRBJ2-7	many	14	TGCGCCAGCAGCTTGGCCGGGAGCTCCTACGAGCAGTACTTC	CASSLAGSSYEQYF
NA	TRBV10-3	TRBJ2-7	few	14	TGTGCCATCAGGACCGGGACAAGGTACGGCGAGCAGTACTTC	CAIRTGTRYGEQYF
TRBD2	TRBV6-6	TRBJ2-1	NA	18	TGTGCCAGCAGTTACTTTTCTACCGGGACTAGCGGGCTAGGTGAGCAGTTCTTC	CASSYFSTGTSGLGEQFF
NA	TRBV11-2	TRBJ2-5	medium-sized	16	TGTGCCAGCAGCTTAGATATCTTCCCGGCGGGAGAGACCCAGTACTTC	CASSLDIFPAGETQYF